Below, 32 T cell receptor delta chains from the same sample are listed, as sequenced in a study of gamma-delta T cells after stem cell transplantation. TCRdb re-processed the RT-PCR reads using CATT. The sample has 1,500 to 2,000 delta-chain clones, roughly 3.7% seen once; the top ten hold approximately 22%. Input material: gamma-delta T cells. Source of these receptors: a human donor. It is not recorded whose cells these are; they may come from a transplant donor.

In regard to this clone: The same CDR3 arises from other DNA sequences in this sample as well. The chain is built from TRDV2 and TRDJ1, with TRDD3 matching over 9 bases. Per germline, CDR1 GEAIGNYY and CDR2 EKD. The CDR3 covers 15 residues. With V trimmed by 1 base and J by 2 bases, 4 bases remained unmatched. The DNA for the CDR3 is TGTGCCTGTGACACTCTGCTGGGGGATACCGATAAACTCATCTTT. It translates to CACDTLLGDTDKLIF.

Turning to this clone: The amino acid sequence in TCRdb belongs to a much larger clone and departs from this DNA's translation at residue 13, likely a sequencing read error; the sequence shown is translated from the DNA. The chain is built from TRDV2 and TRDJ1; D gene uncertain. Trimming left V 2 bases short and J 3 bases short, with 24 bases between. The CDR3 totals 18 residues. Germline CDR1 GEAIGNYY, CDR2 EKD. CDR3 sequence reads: CACDKLISCLNCADKLIF. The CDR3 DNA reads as TGTGCCTGTGACAAATTAATATCCTGCCTAAACTGCGCCGATAAACTCATCTTT.

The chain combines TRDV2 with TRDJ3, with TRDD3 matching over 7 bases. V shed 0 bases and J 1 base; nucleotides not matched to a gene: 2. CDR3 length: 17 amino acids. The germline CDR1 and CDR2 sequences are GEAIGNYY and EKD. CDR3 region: CACDTVGGSWDTRQMFF. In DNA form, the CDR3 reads TGTGCCTGTGACACCGTTGGGGGATCCTGGGACACCCGACAGATGTTTTTC.

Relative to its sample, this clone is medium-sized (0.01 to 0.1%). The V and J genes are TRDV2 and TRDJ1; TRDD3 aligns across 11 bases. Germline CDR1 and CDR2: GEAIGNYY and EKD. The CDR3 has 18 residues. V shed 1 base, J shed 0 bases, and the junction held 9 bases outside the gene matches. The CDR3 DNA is TGTGCCTGTGACACGATTCCTGGGGGATACTCGTACACCGATAAACTCATCTTT. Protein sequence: CACDTIPGGYSYTDKLIF.

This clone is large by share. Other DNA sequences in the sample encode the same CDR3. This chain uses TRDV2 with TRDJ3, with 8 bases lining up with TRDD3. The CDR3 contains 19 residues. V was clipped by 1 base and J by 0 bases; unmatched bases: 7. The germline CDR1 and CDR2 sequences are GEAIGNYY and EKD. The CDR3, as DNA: TGTGCCTGTGACACAACTGGGGGCCTAAGCTCCTGGGACACCCGACAGATGTTTTTC. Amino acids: CACDTTGGLSSWDTRQMFF.

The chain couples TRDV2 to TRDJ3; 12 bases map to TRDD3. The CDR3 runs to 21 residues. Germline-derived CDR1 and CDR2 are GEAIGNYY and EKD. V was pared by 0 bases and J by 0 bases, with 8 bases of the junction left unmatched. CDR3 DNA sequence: TGTGCCTGTGACACCCTACTGGGGGATACCGCGAGCTCCTGGGACACCCGACAGATGTTTTTC. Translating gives CACDTLLGDTASSWDTRQMFF.

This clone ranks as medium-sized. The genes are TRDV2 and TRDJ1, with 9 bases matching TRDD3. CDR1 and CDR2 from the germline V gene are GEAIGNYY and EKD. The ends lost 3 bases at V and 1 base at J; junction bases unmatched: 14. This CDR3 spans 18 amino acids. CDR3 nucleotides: TGTGCCTGTGACGCAGCTCCCTCCTGGGGGATGGTCACCGATAAACTCATCTTT. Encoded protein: CACDAAPSWGMVTDKLIF.

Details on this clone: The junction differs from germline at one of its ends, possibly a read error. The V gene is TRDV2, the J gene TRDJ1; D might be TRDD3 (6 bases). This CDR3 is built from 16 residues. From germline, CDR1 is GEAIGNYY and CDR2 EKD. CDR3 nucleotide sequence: TGTGCCCGTGACACCGTGCTGGGGCAACCTGGGCGTAAACTCATCTTT. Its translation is CARDTVLGQPGRKLIF.

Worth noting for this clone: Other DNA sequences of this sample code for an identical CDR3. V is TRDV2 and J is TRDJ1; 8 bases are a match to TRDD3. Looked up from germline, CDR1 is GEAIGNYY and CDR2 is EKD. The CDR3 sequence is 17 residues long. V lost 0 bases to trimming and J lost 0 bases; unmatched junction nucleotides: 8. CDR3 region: CACDTLLGAQYTDKLIF. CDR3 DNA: TGTGCCTGTGACACCCTACTGGGGGCCCAGTACACCGATAAACTCATCTTT.

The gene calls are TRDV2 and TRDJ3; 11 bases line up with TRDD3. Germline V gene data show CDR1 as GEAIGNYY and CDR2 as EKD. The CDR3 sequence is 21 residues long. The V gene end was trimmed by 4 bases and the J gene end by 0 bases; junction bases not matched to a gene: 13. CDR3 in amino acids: CACDSVLGDKGRSWDTRQMFF. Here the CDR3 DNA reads TGTGCCTGTGATTCTGTACTGGGGGATAAGGGCCGCTCCTGGGACACCCGACAGATGTTTTTC.

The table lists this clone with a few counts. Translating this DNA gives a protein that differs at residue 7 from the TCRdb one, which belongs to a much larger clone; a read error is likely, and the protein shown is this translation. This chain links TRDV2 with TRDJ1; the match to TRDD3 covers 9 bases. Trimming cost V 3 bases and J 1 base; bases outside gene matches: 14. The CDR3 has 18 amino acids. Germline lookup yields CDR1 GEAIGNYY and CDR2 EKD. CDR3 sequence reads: CACDSLQGIRFPTDKLIF. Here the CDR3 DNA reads TGTGCCTGTGACTCCTTGCAGGGGATACGCTTCCCCACCGATAAACTCATCTTT.

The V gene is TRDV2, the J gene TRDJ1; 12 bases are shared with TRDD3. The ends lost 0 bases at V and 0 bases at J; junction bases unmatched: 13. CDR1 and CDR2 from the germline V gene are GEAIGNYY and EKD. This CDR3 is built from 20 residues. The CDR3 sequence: CACDTVTGGYNGGHTDKLIF. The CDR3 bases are TGTGCCTGTGACACCGTGACTGGGGGATACAACGGGGGGCACACCGATAAACTCATCTTT.

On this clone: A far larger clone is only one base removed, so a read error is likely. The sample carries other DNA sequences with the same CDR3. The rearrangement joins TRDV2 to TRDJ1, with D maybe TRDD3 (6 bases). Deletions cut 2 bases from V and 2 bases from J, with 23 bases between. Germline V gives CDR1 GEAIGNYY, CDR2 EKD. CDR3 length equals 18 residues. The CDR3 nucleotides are TGTGCCTGTGACATACTTCCACTGGGAGATACGCGGACCGATAAACTCATCTTT. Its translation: CACDILPLGDTRTDKLIF.

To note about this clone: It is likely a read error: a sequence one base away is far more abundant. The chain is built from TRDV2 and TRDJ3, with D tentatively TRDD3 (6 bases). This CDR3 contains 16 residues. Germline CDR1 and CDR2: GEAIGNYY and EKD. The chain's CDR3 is CACDPVLGRDARQMFF. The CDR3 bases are TGTGCCTGTGACCCCGTACTGGGCCGGGACGCCCGACAGATGTTTTTC.

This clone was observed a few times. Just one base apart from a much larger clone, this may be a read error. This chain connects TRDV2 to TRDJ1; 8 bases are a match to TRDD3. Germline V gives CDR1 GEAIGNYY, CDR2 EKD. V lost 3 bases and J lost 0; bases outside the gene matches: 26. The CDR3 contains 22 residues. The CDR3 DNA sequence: TGTGCCTGTGACGCAGTCCCCTTGGTGGGGGATTCCCCTGAAGCGTACACCGATAAACTCATCTTT. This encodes CACDAVPLVGDSPEAYTDKLIF.

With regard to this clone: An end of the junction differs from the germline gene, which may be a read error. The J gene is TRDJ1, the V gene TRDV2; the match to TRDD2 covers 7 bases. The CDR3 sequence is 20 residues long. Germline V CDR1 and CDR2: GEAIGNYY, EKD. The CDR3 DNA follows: TGTGCCCGTGACACCGTACCTTCCTCCACTCAGGGGGTTAAGGGCGATAAACTCATCTTT. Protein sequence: CARDTVPSSTQGVKGDKLIF.

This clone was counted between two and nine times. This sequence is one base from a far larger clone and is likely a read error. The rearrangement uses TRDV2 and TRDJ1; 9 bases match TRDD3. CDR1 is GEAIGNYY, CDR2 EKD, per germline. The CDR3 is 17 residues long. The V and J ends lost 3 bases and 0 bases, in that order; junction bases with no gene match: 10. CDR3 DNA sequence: TGTGCCTGTGACGCCATACCGGGGGATACCTACACCGATAAACTCATCTTT. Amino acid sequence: CACDAIPGDTYTDKLIF.

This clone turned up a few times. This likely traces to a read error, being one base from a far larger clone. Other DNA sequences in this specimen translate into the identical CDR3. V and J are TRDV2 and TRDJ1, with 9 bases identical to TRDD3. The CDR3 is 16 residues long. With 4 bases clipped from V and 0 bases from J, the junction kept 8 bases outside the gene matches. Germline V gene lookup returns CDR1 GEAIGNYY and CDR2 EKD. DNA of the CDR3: TGTGCCTGTGAGAACCTGGGGGATCTAGACACCGATAAACTCATCTTT. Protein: CACENLGDLDTDKLIF.

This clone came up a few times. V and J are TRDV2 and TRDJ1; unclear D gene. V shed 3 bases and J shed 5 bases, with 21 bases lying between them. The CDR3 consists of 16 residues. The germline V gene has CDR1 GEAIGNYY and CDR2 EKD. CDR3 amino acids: CACDSPFRAGIDKLIF. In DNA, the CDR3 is TGTGCCTGTGACTCTCCGTTCCGGGCGGGCATAGATAAACTCATCTTT.

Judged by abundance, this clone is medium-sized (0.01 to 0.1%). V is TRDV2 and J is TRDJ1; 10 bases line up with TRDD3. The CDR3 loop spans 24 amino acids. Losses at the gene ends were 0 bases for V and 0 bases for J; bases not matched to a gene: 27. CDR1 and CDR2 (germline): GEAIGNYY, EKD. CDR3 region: CACDTVYDPSVRTGGSTYTDKLIF. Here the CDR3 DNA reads TGTGCCTGTGACACCGTATACGACCCCTCCGTTCGTACTGGGGGATCTACTTACACCGATAAACTCATCTTT.

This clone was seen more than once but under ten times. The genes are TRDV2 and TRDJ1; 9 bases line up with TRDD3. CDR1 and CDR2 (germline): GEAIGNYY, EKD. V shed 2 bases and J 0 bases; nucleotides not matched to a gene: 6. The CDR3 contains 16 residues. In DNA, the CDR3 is TGTGCCTGTGACATCCTGGGGGATCAGTACACCGATAAACTCATCTTT. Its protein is CACDILGDQYTDKLIF.

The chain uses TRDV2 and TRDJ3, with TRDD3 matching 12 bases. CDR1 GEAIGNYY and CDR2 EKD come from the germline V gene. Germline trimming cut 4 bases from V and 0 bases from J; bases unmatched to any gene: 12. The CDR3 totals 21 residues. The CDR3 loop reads CACDPLLGDTFSSWDTRQMFF. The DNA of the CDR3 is TGTGCCTGTGATCCTTTACTGGGGGATACATTCAGCTCCTGGGACACCCGACAGATGTTTTTC.

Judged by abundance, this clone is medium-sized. The CDR3 nucleotides are TGTGCCTGTGACACCGTACTGGGGGATACGTCGTACACCGATAAACTCATCTTT. Translation gives CACDTVLGDTSYTDKLIF. The rearrangement joins TRDV2 to TRDJ1, with 13 bases identical to TRDD3. The CDR3 length is 18 residues. CDR1 and CDR2 from the germline V gene are GEAIGNYY and EKD. V shed 0 bases, J shed 0 bases, and the junction held 6 bases outside the gene matches.

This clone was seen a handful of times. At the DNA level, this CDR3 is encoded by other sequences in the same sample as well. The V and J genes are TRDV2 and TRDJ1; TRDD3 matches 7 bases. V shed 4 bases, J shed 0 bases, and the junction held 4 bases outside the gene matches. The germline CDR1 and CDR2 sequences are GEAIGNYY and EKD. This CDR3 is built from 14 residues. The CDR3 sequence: CACDPLGDTDKLIF. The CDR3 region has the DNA TGTGCCTGTGATCCTCTGGGGGACACCGATAAACTCATCTTT.

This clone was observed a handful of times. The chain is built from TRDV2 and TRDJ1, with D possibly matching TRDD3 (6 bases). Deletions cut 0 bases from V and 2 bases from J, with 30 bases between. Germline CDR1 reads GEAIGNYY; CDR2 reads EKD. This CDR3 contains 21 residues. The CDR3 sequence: CACDTLFRPPVLGSRTDKLIF. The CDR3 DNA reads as TGTGCCTGTGACACCCTCTTCCGTCCCCCAGTACTGGGTAGTAGGACCGATAAACTCATCTTT.

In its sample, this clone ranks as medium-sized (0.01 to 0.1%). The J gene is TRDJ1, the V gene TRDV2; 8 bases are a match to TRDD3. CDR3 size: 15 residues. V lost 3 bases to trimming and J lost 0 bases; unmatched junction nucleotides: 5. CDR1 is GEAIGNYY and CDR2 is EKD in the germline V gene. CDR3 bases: TGTGCCTGTGACCTGCTACTGGGGGACACCGATAAACTCATCTTT. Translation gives CACDLLLGDTDKLIF.

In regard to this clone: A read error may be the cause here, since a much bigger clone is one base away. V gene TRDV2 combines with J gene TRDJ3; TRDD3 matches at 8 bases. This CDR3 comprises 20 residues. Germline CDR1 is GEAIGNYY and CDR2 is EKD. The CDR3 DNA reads TGTGCCTGTGACACCGTACTGGGGGCTACGAGCTCCTGGGACACCCGACAGGTGTTTTTC. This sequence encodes CACDTVLGATSSWDTRQVFF.

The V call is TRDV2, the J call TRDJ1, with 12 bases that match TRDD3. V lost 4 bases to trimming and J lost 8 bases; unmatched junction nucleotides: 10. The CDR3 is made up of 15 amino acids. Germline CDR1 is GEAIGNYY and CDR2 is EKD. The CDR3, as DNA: TGTGCCTGTGATCCCTTACTGGGGGATACCCAAAAACTCATCTTT. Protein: CACDPLLGDTQKLIF.

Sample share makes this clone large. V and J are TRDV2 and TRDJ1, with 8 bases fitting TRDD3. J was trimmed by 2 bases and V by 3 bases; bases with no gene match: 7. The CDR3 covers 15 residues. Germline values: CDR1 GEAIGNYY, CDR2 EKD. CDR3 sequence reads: CACDPLGAHTDKLIF. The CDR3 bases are TGTGCCTGTGACCCACTGGGGGCGCATACCGATAAACTCATCTTT.

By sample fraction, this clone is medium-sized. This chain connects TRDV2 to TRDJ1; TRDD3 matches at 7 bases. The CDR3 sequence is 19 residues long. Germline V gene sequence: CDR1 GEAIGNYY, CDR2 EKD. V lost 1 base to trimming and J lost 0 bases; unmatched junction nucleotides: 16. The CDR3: CACDTLITGAERDTDKLIF. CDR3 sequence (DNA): TGTGCCTGTGACACTCTAATTACTGGGGCAGAGAGGGACACCGATAAACTCATCTTT.

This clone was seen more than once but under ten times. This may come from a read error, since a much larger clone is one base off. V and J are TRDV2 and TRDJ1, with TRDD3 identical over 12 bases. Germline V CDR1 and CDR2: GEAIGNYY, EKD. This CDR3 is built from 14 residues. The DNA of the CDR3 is TGTGCCTGTGACCTACTGGGGGATACCGATAGACTCATCTTT. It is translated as CACDLLGDTDRLIF.

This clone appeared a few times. Here the CDR3 reads CACDTPWGILDKLIF. The DNA of the CDR3 is TGTGCCTGTGACACGCCCTGGGGGATACTCGATAAACTCATCTTT. V gene TRDV2 combines with J gene TRDJ1; TRDD3 matches 11 bases. CDR3 size: 15 residues. The V and J ends lost 1 base and 4 bases, in that order; junction bases with no gene match: 4. Germline lookup yields CDR1 GEAIGNYY and CDR2 EKD.